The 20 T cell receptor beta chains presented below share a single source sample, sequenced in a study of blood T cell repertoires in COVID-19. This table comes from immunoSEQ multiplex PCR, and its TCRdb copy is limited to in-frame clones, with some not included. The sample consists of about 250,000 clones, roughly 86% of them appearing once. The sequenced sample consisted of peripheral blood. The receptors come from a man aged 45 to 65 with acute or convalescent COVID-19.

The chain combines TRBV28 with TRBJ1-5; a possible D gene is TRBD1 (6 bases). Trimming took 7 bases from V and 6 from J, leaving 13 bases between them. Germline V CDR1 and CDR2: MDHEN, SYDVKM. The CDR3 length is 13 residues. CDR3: CASITGFIQPQHF. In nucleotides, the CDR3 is TGTGCCAGCATAACAGGGTTTATTCAGCCCCAGCATTTT.

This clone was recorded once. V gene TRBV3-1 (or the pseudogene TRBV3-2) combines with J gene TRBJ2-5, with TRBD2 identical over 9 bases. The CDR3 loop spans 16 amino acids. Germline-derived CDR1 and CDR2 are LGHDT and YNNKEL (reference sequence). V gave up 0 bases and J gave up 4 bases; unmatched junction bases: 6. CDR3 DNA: TGTGCCAGCAGCCAAGATCTTAGCGGGGGAGGAGAGACCCAGTACTTC. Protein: CASSQDLSGGGETQYF.

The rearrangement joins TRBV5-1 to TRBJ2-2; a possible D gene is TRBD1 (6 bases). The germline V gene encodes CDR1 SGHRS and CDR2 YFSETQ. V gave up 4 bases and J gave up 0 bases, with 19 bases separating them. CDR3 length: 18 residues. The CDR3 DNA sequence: TGCGCCAGCAGCGTAAAACCGGGACACATTGCGAACACCGGGGAGCTGTTTTTT. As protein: CASSVKPGHIANTGELFF. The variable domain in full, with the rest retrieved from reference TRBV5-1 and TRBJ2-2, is KAGVTQTPRYLIKTRGQQVTLSCSPISGHRSVSWYQQTPGQGLQFLFEYFSETQRNKGNFPGRFSGRQFSNSRSEMNVSTLELGDSALYLCASSVKPGHIANTGELFFGEGSRLTVL.

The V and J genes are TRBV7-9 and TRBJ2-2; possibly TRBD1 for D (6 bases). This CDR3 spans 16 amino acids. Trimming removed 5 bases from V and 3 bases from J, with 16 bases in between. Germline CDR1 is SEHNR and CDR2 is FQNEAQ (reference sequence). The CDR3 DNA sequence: TGTGCCAGCAGCCGGCCGAGGACAGAGTACACCGGGGAGCTGTTTTTT. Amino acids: CASSRPRTEYTGELFF.

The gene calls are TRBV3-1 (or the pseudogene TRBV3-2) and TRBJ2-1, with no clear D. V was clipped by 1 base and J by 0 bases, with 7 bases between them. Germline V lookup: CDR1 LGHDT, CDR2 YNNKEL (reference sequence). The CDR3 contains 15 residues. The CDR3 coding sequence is TGTGCCAGCAGCCAAGGGGCCCGCTCCTACAATGAGCAGTTCTTC. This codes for CASSQGARSYNEQFF.

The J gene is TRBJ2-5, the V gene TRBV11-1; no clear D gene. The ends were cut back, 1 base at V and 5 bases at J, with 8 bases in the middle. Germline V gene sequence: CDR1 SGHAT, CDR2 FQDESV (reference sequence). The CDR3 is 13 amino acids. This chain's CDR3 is CASSLDWWETQYF. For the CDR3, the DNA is TGTGCCAGCAGCTTAGACTGGTGGGAGACCCAGTACTTC.

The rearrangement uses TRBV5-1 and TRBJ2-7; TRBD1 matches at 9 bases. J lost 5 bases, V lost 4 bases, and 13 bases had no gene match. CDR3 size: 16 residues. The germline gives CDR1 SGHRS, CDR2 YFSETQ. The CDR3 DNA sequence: TGCGCCAGCAGCCCCACCAAAGGGACAGGGAGGCACGAGCAGTACTTC. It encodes CASSPTKGTGRHEQYF.

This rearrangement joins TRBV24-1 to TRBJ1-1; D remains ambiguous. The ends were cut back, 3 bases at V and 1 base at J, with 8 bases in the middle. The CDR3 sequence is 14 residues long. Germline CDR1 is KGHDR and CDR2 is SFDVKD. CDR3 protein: CATSDDTANTEAFF. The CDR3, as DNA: TGTGCCACCAGTGATGATACAGCGAACACTGAAGCTTTCTTT.

The CDR3 sequence: CASSQGWRVGDTQYF. Written as DNA, the CDR3 is TGCGCCAGCAGCCAAGGCTGGCGGGTTGGAGATACGCAGTATTTT. The chain combines TRBV4-1 with TRBJ2-3, with TRBD2 as a possible D gene (5 bases). V lost 1 base to trimming and J lost 5 bases, with 13 bases between them. CDR1 and CDR2 (germline): MGHRA, YSYEKL. The CDR3 is 15 amino acids.

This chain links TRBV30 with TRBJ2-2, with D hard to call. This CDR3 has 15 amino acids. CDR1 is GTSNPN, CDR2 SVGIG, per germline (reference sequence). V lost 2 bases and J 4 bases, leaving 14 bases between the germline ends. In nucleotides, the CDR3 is TGTGCCTGGAGTTCAACCTTACAGTTCACCGGGGAGCTGTTTTTT. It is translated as CAWSSTLQFTGELFF.

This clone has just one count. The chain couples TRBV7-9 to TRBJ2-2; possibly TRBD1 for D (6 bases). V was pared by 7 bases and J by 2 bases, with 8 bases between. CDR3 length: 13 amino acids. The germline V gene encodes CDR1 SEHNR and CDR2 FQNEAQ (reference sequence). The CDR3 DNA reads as TGTGCCAGCATGGACAGAAACACCGGGGAGCTGTTTTTT. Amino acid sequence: CASMDRNTGELFF.

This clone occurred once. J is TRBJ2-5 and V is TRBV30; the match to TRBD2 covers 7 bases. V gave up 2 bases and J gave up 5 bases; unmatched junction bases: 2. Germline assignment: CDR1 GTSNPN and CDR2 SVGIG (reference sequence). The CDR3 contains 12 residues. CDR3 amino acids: CAWSMGGETQYF. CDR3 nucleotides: TGTGCCTGGAGTATGGGGGGGGAGACCCAGTACTTC.

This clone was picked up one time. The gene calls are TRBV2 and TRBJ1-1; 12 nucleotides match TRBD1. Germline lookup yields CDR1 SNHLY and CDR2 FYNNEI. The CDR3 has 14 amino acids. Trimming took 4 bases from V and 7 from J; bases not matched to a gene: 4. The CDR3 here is CASSVGQGADEAFF. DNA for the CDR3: TGTGCCAGCAGTGTGGGACAGGGGGCGGATGAAGCTTTCTTT.

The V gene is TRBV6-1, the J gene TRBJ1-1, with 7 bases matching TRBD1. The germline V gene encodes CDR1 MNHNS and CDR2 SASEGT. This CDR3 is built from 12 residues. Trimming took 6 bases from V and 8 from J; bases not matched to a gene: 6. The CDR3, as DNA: TGTGCCAGCAGCGGTGGACAGGAGGAAGCTTTCTTT. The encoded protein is CASSGGQEEAFF.

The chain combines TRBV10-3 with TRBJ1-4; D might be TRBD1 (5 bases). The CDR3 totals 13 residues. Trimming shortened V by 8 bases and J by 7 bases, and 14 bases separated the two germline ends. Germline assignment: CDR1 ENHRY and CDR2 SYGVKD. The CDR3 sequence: CAIQGGSAEKLFF. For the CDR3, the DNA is TGTGCCATCCAGGGAGGTTCGGCTGAAAAACTGTTTTTT.

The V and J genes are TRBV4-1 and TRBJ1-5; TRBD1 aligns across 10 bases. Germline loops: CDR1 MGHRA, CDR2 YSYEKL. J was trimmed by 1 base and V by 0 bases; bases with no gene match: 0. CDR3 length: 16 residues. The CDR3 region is CASSQEGQGSNQPQHF. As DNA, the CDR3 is TGCGCCAGCAGCCAAGAGGGACAGGGGAGCAATCAGCCCCAGCATTTT.

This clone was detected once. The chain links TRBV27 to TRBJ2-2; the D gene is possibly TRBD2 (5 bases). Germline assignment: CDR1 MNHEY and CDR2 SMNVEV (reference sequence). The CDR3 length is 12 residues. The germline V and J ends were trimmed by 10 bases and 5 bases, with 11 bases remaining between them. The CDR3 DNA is TGTGCCACCGGGATTGGGACCGGGGAGCTGTTTTTT. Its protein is CATGIGTGELFF.

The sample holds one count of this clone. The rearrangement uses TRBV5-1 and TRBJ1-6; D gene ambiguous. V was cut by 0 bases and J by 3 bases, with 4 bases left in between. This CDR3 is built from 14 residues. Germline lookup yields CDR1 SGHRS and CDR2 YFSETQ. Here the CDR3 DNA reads TGCGCCAGCAGCTTGGACTACTATAATTCACCCCTCCACTTT. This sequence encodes CASSLDYYNSPLHF.

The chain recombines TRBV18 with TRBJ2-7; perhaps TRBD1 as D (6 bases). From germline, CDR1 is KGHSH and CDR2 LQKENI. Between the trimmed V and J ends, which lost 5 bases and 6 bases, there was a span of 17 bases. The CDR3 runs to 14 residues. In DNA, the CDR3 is TGTGCCAGCTCATCGGCAGGGGAAGCTGGCGAGCAGTACTTC. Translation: CASSSAGEAGEQYF.

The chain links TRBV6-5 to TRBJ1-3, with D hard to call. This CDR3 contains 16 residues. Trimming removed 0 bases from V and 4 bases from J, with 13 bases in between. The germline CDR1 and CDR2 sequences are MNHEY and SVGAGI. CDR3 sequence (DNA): TGTGCCAGCAGTTACTCGAGGATCGGCTCAGGAAACACCATATATTTT. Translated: CASSYSRIGSGNTIYF.